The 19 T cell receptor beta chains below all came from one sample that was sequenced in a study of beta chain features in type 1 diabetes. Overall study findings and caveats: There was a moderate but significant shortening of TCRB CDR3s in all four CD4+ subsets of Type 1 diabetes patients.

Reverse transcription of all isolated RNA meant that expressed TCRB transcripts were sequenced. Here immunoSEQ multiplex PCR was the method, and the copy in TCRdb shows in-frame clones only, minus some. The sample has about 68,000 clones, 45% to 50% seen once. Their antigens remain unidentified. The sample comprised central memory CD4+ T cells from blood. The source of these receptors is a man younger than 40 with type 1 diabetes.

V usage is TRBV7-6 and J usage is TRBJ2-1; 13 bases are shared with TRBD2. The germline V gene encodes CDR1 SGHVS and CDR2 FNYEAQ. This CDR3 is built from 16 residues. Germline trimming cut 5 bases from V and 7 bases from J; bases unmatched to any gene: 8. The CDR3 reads CASSARLAGGRNEQFF. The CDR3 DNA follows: TGTGCCAGCAGCGCCAGACTAGCGGGAGGAAGAAATGAGCAGTTCTTC.

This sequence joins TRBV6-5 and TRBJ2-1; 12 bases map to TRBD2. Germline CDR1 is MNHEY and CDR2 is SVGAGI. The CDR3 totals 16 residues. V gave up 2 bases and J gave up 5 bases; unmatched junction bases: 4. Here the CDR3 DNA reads TGTGCCAGCAGTTACGGGCGGACTAGCGGGGACAATGAGCAGTTCTTC. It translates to CASSYGRTSGDNEQFF.

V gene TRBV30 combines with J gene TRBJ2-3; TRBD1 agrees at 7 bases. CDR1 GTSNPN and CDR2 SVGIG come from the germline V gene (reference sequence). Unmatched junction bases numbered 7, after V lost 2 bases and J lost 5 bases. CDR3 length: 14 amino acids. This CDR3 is CAWSRDRLRDTQYF. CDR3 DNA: TGTGCCTGGAGTCGGGACAGATTGCGAGATACGCAGTATTTT.

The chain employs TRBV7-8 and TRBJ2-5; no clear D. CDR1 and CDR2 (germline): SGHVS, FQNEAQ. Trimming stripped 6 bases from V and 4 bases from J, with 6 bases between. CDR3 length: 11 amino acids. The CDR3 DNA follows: TGTGCCAGCAGTTCCGGAGAGACCCAGTACTTC. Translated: CASSSGETQYF.

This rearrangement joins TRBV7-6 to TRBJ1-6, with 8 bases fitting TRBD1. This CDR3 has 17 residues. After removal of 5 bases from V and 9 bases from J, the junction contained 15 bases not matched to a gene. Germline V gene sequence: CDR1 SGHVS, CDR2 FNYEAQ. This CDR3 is CASSPTSGTGGISPLHF. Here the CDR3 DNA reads TGTGCCAGCAGCCCAACCTCCGGGACAGGAGGAATTTCACCCCTCCACTTT.

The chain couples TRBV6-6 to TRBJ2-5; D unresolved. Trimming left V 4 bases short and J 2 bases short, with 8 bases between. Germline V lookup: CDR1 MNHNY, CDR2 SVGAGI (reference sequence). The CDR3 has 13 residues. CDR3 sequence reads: CASSSSDQETQYF. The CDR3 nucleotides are TGTGCCAGCAGTTCCAGCGATCAAGAGACCCAGTACTTC.

CDR3 amino acids: CASSLVGDRYF. The CDR3 DNA sequence: TGTGCCAGCAGCTTAGTGGGGGACAGGTACTTC. This chain joins TRBV7-9 and TRBJ2-7, with 7 bases aligning to TRBD1. The CDR3 totals 11 residues. V shed 1 base and J 12 bases; nucleotides not matched to a gene: 3. Germline assignment: CDR1 SEHNR and CDR2 FQNEAQ (reference sequence).

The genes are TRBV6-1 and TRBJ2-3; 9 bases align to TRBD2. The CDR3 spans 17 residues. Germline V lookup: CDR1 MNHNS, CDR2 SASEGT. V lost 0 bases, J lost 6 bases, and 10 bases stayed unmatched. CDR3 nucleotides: TGTGCCAGCAGTGAAGCGGCGGGGGGGTCCGGATTGGATACGCAGTATTTT. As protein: CASSEAAGGSGLDTQYF.

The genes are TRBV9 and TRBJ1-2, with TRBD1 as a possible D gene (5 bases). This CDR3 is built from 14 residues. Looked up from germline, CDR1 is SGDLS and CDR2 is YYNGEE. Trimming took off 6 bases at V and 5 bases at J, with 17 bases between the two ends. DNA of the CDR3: TGTGCCAGCACCTATGGACAATCCCTATATGGCTACACCTTC. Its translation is CASTYGQSLYGYTF.

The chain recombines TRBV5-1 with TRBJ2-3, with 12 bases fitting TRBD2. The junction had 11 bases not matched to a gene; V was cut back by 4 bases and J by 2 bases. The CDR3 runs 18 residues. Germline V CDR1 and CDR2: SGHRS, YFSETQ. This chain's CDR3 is CASSRLAGGSTFTDTQYF. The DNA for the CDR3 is TGCGCCAGCAGCCGCCTAGCGGGAGGGTCCACTTTCACAGATACGCAGTATTTT.

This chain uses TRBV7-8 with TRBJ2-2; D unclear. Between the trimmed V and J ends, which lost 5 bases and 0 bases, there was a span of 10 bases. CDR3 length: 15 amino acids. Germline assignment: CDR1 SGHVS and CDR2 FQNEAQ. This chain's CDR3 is CASSRLPANTGELFF. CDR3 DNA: TGTGCCAGCAGCCGCTTGCCGGCGAACACCGGGGAGCTGTTTTTT.

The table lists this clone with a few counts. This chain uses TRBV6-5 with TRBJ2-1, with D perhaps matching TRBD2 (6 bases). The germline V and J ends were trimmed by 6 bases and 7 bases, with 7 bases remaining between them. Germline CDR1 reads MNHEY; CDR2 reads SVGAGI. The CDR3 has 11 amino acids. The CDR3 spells CASRRGNEQFF. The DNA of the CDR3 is TGTGCCAGCAGACGGGGGAATGAGCAGTTCTTC.

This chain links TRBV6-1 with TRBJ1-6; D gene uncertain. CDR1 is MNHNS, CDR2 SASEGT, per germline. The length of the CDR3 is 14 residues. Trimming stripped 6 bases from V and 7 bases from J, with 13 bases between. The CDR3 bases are TGTGCCAGCAGCCGGGAGGGAGAAAATTCACCCCTCCACTTT. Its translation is CASSREGENSPLHF.

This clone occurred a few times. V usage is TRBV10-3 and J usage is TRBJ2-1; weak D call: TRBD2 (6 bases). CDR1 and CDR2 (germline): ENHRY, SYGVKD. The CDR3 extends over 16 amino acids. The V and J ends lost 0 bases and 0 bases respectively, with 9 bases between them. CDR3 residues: CAISESAGSSYNEQFF. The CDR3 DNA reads TGTGCCATCAGTGAGTCGGCGGGAAGCTCCTACAATGAGCAGTTCTTC.

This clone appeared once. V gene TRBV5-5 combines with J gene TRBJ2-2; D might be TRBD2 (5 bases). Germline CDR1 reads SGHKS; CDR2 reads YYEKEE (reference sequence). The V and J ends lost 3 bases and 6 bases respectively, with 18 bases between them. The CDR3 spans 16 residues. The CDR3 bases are TGTGCCAGCAGCTCAAACACGAGGGTCCAGGCCGGGGAGCTGTTTTTT. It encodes CASSSNTRVQAGELFF.

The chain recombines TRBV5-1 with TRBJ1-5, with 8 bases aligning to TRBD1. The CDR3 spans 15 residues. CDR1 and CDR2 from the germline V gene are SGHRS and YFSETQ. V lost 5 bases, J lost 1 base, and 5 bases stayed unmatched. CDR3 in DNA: TGCGCCAGCAGGCGCGACAGGGGCAGCAATCAGCCCCAGCATTTT. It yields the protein CASRRDRGSNQPQHF.

The CDR3 DNA is TGTGCCAGCAGCCAAGAAGTGGCAGGGGGCACAGATACGCAGTATTTT. Translated: CASSQEVAGGTDTQYF. This chain uses TRBV14 with TRBJ2-3; D is possibly TRBD1 (6 bases). The CDR3 totals 16 residues. Germline V CDR1 and CDR2: SGHDN, FVKESK. The V end lost 0 bases, the J end lost 1 base, and 11 bases lay between the germline ends.

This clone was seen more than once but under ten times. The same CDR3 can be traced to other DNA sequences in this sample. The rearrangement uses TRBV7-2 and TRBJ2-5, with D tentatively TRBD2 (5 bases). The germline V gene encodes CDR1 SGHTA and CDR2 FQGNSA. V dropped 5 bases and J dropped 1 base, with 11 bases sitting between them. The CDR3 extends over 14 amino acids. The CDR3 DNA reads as TGTGCCAGCAGCCCCCCGAGCGGCCAAGAGACCCAGTACTTC. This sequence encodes CASSPPSGQETQYF.

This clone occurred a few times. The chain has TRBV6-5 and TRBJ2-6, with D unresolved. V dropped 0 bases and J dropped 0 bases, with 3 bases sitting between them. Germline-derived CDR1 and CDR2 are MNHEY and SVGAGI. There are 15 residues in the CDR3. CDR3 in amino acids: CASSYSSSGANVLTF. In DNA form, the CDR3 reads TGTGCCAGCAGTTACTCGAGCTCTGGGGCCAACGTCCTGACTTTC.